The 21 T cell receptor beta chains below come from one sample, sequenced in a study of blood T cell repertoires in COVID-19. TCRdb keeps only in-frame clones here, not all; method: immunoSEQ multiplex PCR. The repertoire includes 90,000 or so clones, more than 75% of them detected once, and approximately 18% sits in the top ten. Input material: peripheral blood. These TCRs come from a human donor in a cohort sampled during active COVID-19.

The chain uses TRBV9 and TRBJ2-5; a possible D gene is TRBD2 (5 bases). Trimming took off 4 bases at V and 0 bases at J, with 10 bases between the two ends. The CDR3 has 14 residues. CDR1 SGDLS and CDR2 YYNGEE come from the germline V gene. This CDR3 reads CASSRRSDQETQYF. CDR3 bases: TGTGCCAGCAGCCGACGTAGCGACCAAGAGACCCAGTACTTC.

The chain combines TRBV29-1 with TRBJ1-3; possible D gene TRBD1, 5 bases. The CDR3 consists of 12 residues. V lost 5 bases, J lost 0 bases, and 5 bases lay in between. Germline V lookup: CDR1 SQVTM, CDR2 ANQGSEA. In DNA, the CDR3 is TGCAGCGTTACAGGCTCTGGAAACACCATATATTTT. Translated, it gives CSVTGSGNTIYF.

V is TRBV5-1 and J is TRBJ2-2, with D possibly TRBD1 on 5 matching bases. V lost 5 bases and J lost 6, with 8 bases in between. The CDR3 has 12 residues. Germline V gene sequence: CDR1 SGHRS, CDR2 YFSETQ. The CDR3 DNA reads TGCGCCAGCAGTAAGGGGTCCGGGGAGCTGTTTTTT. It is translated as CASSKGSGELFF. The full variable domain, its missing parts supplied by reference TRBV5-1 and TRBJ2-2, is KAGVTQTPRYLIKTRGQQVTLSCSPISGHRSVSWYQQTPGQGLQFLFEYFSETQRNKGNFPGRFSGRQFSNSRSEMNVSTLELGDSALYLCASSKGSGELFFGEGSRLTVL.

The chain joins TRBV7-3 to TRBJ2-3; TRBD2 matches 8 bases. Looked up from germline, CDR1 is SGHTA and CDR2 is FQGTGA. The CDR3 has 15 residues. The J segment lost 2 bases and the V segment lost 2 bases, leaving 3 bases of the junction unmatched. Here the CDR3 reads CASSLSGGSTDTQYF. CDR3 sequence (DNA): TGTGCCAGCAGCTTATCGGGGGGGTCCACAGATACGCAGTATTTT.

This chain joins TRBV6-6 and TRBJ2-7; no clear D gene. The CDR3 runs to 13 residues. Germline values: CDR1 MNHNY, CDR2 SVGAGI (reference sequence). The V end lost 6 bases, the J end lost 2 bases, and 11 bases lay between the germline ends. The CDR3 sequence is CASRSGFAYEQYF. CDR3 nucleotides: TGTGCCAGCAGATCCGGGTTCGCCTACGAGCAGTACTTC.

This clone was counted once. The rearrangement uses TRBV19 and TRBJ1-1; tentatively, D is TRBD1 (6 bases). The CDR3 length is 11 residues. V lost 6 bases and J lost 7, with 9 bases in between. Germline loops: CDR1 LNHDA, CDR2 SQIVND (reference sequence). This CDR3 reads CASSIQGEAFF. The CDR3 coding sequence is TGTGCCAGTAGCATACAGGGTGAAGCTTTCTTT.

CDR3 DNA sequence: TGTGCCAGCAGCGCCGAAACCGCACAGGATGGCTACACCTTC. Protein product: CASSAETAQDGYTF. The chain is built from TRBV9 and TRBJ1-2; D possibly corresponds to TRBD1 (5 bases). Trimming removed 3 bases at V and 6 bases at J, with 15 bases between. CDR3 length: 14 amino acids. CDR1 and CDR2 (germline): SGDLS, YYNGEE. The variable domain in full, completed from reference TRBV9 and TRBJ1-2, reads DSGVTQTPKHLITATGQRVTLRCSPRSGDLSVYWYQQSLDQGLQFLIQYYNGEERAKGNILERFSAQQFPDLHSELNLSSLELGDSALYFCASSAETAQDGYTFGSGTRLTVV.

The gene calls are TRBV12-5 and TRBJ2-7, with unresolved D. Per germline, CDR1 LGHNT and CDR2 FRNRAP. The V end lost 6 bases, the J end lost 6 bases, and 12 bases lay between the germline ends. This CDR3 is built from 12 residues. CDR3: CASGSSSGEQYF. The CDR3 bases are TGTGCTAGTGGATCGAGTTCGGGCGAGCAGTACTTC.

The genes are TRBV7-9 and TRBJ1-5; D is uncertain. This CDR3 has 13 residues. Germline V lookup: CDR1 SEHNR, CDR2 FQNEAQ (reference sequence). The ends were cut back, 2 bases at V and 3 bases at J, with 5 bases in the middle. CDR3 protein: CASSLSINQPQHF. The CDR3, as DNA: TGTGCCAGCAGCTTAAGCATCAATCAGCCCCAGCATTTT.

This clone was detected only once. The rearrangement uses TRBV6-2 or TRBV6-3 and TRBJ2-7, with 8 bases fitting TRBD1. This CDR3 has 15 amino acids. Germline V gene sequence: CDR1 MNHEY, CDR2 SVGEGT. V gave up 4 bases and J gave up 0 bases; unmatched junction bases: 5. CDR3 DNA sequence: TGTGCCAGCAGTTCTCAACAGGGGGTCTCCTACGAGCAGTACTTC. It encodes CASSSQQGVSYEQYF.

This chain links TRBV19 with TRBJ2-1; TRBD1 aligns across 9 bases. Looked up from germline, CDR1 is LNHDA and CDR2 is SQIVND (reference sequence). CDR3 size: 15 residues. V shed 6 bases, J shed 8 bases, and the junction held 11 bases outside the gene matches. The chain's CDR3 is CASRAAGQGLYEQFF. CDR3 DNA: TGTGCCAGTAGAGCCGCGGGACAGGGTCTTTATGAGCAGTTCTTC.

The rearrangement joins TRBV4-1 to TRBJ1-6; 9 bases fit TRBD1. Germline CDR1 is MGHRA and CDR2 is YSYEKL. CDR3 size: 15 residues. J gave up 7 bases and V 4 bases, and 5 bases lay outside the gene matches. The DNA of the CDR3 is TGCGCCAGCAGCCCTTGGGACAGGGCAAATTCACCCCTCCACTTT. Translation gives CASSPWDRANSPLHF.

This clone was detected only once. J is TRBJ2-2 and V is TRBV2; tentative D call: TRBD2 (5 bases). Trimming took 6 bases from V and 8 from J, leaving 22 bases between them. The CDR3 covers 16 residues. Germline V CDR1 and CDR2: SNHLY, FYNNEI. CDR3 region: CASREDGKPAGGELFF. The DNA of the CDR3 is TGTGCCAGCAGAGAGGACGGGAAACCGGCAGGAGGGGAGCTGTTTTTT.

The chain carries TRBV12-3 or TRBV12-4 and TRBJ1-1, with D perhaps matching TRBD1 (6 bases). V gave up 5 bases and J gave up 5 bases, with 12 bases separating them. The CDR3 has 13 residues. DNA for the CDR3: TGTGCCAGCAGTACAGGGTTATGGACTGAAGCTTTCTTT. It is translated as CASSTGLWTEAFF.

V usage is TRBV6-5 and J usage is TRBJ1-5; 8 bases align to TRBD1. This CDR3 region has 13 residues. Germline V gene data show CDR1 as MNHEY and CDR2 as SVGAGI. Trimming at V came to 4 bases and at J to 7 bases, leaving 3 bases not matched to a gene. CDR3 in amino acids: CASSLRTGQPQHF. The CDR3 nucleotides read TGTGCCAGCAGTTTACGGACAGGGCAGCCCCAGCATTTT.

This sequence joins TRBV7-2 and TRBJ2-7, with 8 bases matching TRBD1. From germline, CDR1 is SGHTA and CDR2 FQGNSA. V shed 5 bases and J 2 bases; nucleotides not matched to a gene: 5. The CDR3 is made up of 14 amino acids. The CDR3 protein is CASSIGQGAYEQYF. The CDR3 region has the DNA TGTGCCAGCAGCATCGGACAGGGTGCCTACGAGCAGTACTTC.

A few counts support this clone. V gene TRBV6-5 combines with J gene TRBJ1-2; D uncertain. V dropped 7 bases and J dropped 7 bases, with 16 bases sitting between them. This CDR3 contains 13 residues. Germline values: CDR1 MNHEY, CDR2 SVGAGI. The CDR3 here is CASKQNQIGGYTF. CDR3 DNA sequence: TGTGCCAGCAAACAGAACCAAATAGGTGGCTACACCTTC.

The chain links TRBV24-1 to TRBJ2-5, with D unclear. Trimming took off 1 base at V and 2 bases at J, with 13 bases between the two ends. CDR3 size: 16 residues. Germline CDR1 and CDR2: KGHDR and SFDVKD. The CDR3 is CATSDFGQAHQETQYF. As DNA, the CDR3 is TGTGCCACCAGTGATTTTGGTCAGGCGCATCAAGAGACCCAGTACTTC.

The chain couples TRBV12-3 or TRBV12-4 to TRBJ2-5, with D possibly matching TRBD1 (5 bases). CDR3 length: 12 amino acids. Trimming cost V 6 bases and J 9 bases, with 14 bases left between them. The CDR3 here is CASRSRAGAQYF. DNA for the CDR3: TGTGCCAGCAGAAGCAGGGCCGGCGCCCAGTACTTC.

This clone was counted a single time. This chain joins TRBV7-3 and TRBJ1-2; D gene unclear. CDR1 SGHTA and CDR2 FQGTGA come from the germline V gene. V was pared by 5 bases and J by 5 bases, with 18 bases between. The CDR3 contains 15 residues. The CDR3 DNA reads as TGTGCCAGCAGCCCTCAACCGGGGATTCTATATGGCTACACCTTC. Translated: CASSPQPGILYGYTF.

The chain is built from TRBV11-2 and TRBJ2-2; a weak D match, TRBD1 (6 bases). The CDR3 runs 15 residues. Between the trimmed V and J ends, which lost 6 bases and 1 base, there was a span of 12 bases. Germline V lookup: CDR1 SGHAT, CDR2 FQNNGV. In nucleotides, the CDR3 is TGTGCCAGCAGGACAGTCAGGGGGAACACCGGGGAGCTGTTTTTT. This gives the protein CASRTVRGNTGELFF.